Detailed here is one T cell receptor (beta chain). This entry comes from a study of blood T cell repertoires in COVID-19. CDR1 is MNHEY, CDR2 SMNVEV, per germline (reference sequence). This CDR3 comprises 16 residues. J was trimmed by 7 bases and V by 6 bases; bases with no gene match: 9. The assay was immunoSEQ multiplex PCR, and TCRdb's table has in-frame clones only and misses some. The table has 75,000 to 100,000 clones, roughly 71% seen once. The chain carries TRBV27 and TRBJ2-2, with 12 bases matching TRBD2. The TCR comes from a woman aged 80 or older with acute or convalescent COVID-19. Sequenced sample: peripheral blood. The CDR3 DNA reads TGTGCCAGCAGCTCTGGACTAGCGGGATGGGGCGGGGAGCTGTTTTTT. Translated: CASSSGLAGWGGELFF.